One and the same sample provided the 25 T cell receptor beta chains below, sequenced in a study of tumor and adjacent non-tumor tissue in lung cancer. A modified ARM-PCR protocol with three rounds of nested PCR amplified TCRbeta. TCRdb reanalysed the multiplex PCR reads using MiXCR and keeps one entry per CDR3 protein. This repertoire shows approximately 44,000 distinct CDR3 sequences, roughly 60% found once; its top ten account for about 50%. No cell sorting was done before RNA was extracted from the tissue. This non-tumor lung sample came from over 3 cm beyond the tumor edge. The sequenced sample consisted of distant non-tumor lung tissue. The source of these receptors is a man aged 45 to 65 with non-small cell lung cancer.

A note on this clonotype: An end of the junction does not agree with germline; a read error may underlie this. The V and J genes are TRBV6-1 and TRBJ2-3; D not certain. The CDR3 runs 14 residues. Per germline, CDR1 MNHNS and CDR2 SASEGT. CDR3 DNA: TGTGTCAGCAGTAGGGTGTTCAGCACAGATGCGCAGTATTTT. Residues: CVSSRVFSTDAQYF.

On this clonotype itself: The junction differs from germline at one of its ends, possibly a read error. The chain joins TRBV6-1 to TRBJ1-2; D unresolved. The CDR3 consists of 15 residues. CDR1 and CDR2 (germline): MNHNS, SASEGT. The CDR3: CASREKMGFLYGYTF. As DNA, the CDR3 is TGTGCGAGCAGAGAGAAAATGGGATTCCTCTATGGCTACACCTTC.

This clonotype came up many times. V usage is TRBV6-5 and J usage is TRBJ1-6; TRBD1 matches 9 bases. With 2 bases clipped from V and 7 bases from J, the junction kept 6 bases outside the gene matches. CDR1 is MNHEY, CDR2 SVGAGI, per germline. The CDR3 is made up of 16 amino acids. CDR3 residues: CASSYGTGRRNSPLHF. In DNA form, the CDR3 reads TGTGCCAGCAGTTACGGGACAGGGCGACGAAATTCACCCCTCCACTTT.

This clonotype was detected once. The junction differs from germline at one of its ends, possibly a read error. V gene TRBV6-1 combines with J gene TRBJ2-3; the D gene could be TRBD1 or TRBD2 (5 bases each). The CDR3 covers 16 residues. Germline CDR1 reads MNHNS; CDR2 reads SASEGT. The CDR3, as DNA: TGTGCCAGCAGGCCAGAGGGGCGGTCGATAGGAGATAGGCAGTATTTT. It yields the protein CASRPEGRSIGDRQYF.

This clonotype was detected once. This likely comes from a read error, as the CDR3 has no conserved phenylalanine or tryptophan at its end. Because the CDR3's place on the DNA is in doubt, the DNA is left out and the CDR3 is given as listed by TCRdb. The CDR3: CASSVTGFYERYI. The rearrangement links TRBV6-5 to TRBJ2-7. The CDR3 extends over 13 residues, inclusive of both ends. Germline CDR1 and CDR2: MNHEY and SVGAGI.

Ten or more counts support this clonotype. The CDR3 region is CASSTRDRLGQYF. The CDR3 DNA follows: TGTGCCAGCAGTACCCGGGACAGGCTCGGGCAGTACTTC. The V gene is TRBV6-6, the J gene TRBJ2-7, with 8 bases fitting TRBD1. CDR1 and CDR2 (germline): MNHNY, SVGAGI (reference sequence). The length of the CDR3 is 13 residues. J lost 9 bases, V lost 5 bases, and 9 bases had no gene match.

Worth noting for this clonotype: With a much larger clone just one base away, this may be a read error. This rearrangement joins TRBV6-1 to TRBJ2-3, with TRBD1 identical over 7 bases. The CDR3 extends over 13 amino acids. Germline V lookup: CDR1 MNHNS, CDR2 SASEGT. DNA of the CDR3: TGTGTCAGCATGACAGGGTACACAGATACGCAGTATTTT. It translates to CVSMTGYTDTQYF.

The table lists this clonotype with a few counts. The V and J genes are TRBV2 and TRBJ2-1; a weak D match, TRBD1 (5 bases). The CDR3 is 16 amino acids. Trimming took off 5 bases at V and 0 bases at J, with 14 bases between the two ends. Germline V gene sequence: CDR1 SNHLY, CDR2 FYNNEI. Here the CDR3 DNA reads TGTGCCAGCAGTTCCTCAGGGTTTAGCTCCTACAATGAGCAGTTCTTC. Protein product: CASSSSGFSSYNEQFF.

The table lists this clonotype with a few counts. Relative to the germline gene, one junction end is altered; a read error may explain this. The chain recombines TRBV30 with TRBJ2-5; tentatively, D is TRBD2 (6 bases). This CDR3 contains 14 residues. Germline V lookup: CDR1 GTSNPN, CDR2 SVGIG (reference sequence). The CDR3 region is CAWSASGVPETQHF. Here the CDR3 DNA reads TGTGCCTGGAGTGCCTCGGGGGTTCCGGAGACCCAGCACTTC.

The rearrangement uses TRBV29-1 and TRBJ2-3, with D possibly being TRBD1 or TRBD2 (6 bases each). The CDR3 runs to 13 residues. Germline V lookup: CDR1 SQVTM, CDR2 ANQGSEA. The CDR3 DNA reads TGCAGTTTTGAAGAACAGGGAGGAGATACGCAGTATTTT. Protein sequence: CSFEEQGGDTQYF.

This clonotype was detected many times. V usage is TRBV20-1 and J usage is TRBJ2-7; tentative D call: TRBD1 (6 bases). V lost 4 bases and J lost 0, with 7 bases in between. The CDR3 totals 12 residues. Germline CDR1 and CDR2: DFQATT and SNEGSKA (reference sequence). CDR3 in amino acids: CSATDSSYEQYF. The CDR3 bases are TGCAGTGCTACGGACAGCTCCTACGAGCAGTACTTC.

The gene calls are TRBV10-3 and TRBJ1-1; 7 bases are shared with TRBD1. Looked up from germline, CDR1 is ENHRY and CDR2 is SYGVKD. The V segment lost 0 bases and the J segment 3 bases; nucleotides outside the gene matches: 7. The CDR3 consists of 16 residues. The CDR3 DNA follows: TGTGCCATCAGTGAGTCGTGGGGGACAGTTGACACTGAAGCTTTCTTT. This encodes CAISESWGTVDTEAFF.

This clonotype was counted between two and nine times. This likely comes from a read error, as the CDR3 has no conserved phenylalanine or tryptophan at its end. The CDR3 DNA follows: TGTGCCAGCAGCCACCAAACGCGGACAGGGGCAAGCAATCAGCCCCAGCATTAT. The encoded protein is CASSHQTRTGASNQPQHY. V gene TRBV7-8 combines with J gene TRBJ1-5; 9 bases line up with TRBD1. Germline V gene data show CDR1 as SGHVS and CDR2 as FQNEAQ. This CDR3 spans 18 amino acids. V shed 5 bases and J 1 base; nucleotides not matched to a gene: 12.

Only a few counts were recorded for this clonotype. Since a much larger clone is just one base distant, this may be a read error. This chain joins TRBV11-2 and TRBJ2-3, with 8 bases aligning to TRBD2. Per germline, CDR1 SGHAT and CDR2 FQNNGV. This CDR3 is built from 16 residues. CDR3 nucleotide sequence: TGTGCCAACAGCTTAGCCTTAGCGGGAACTGGAGATACGCAGTATTTT. It translates to CANSLALAGTGDTQYF.

The count of this clonotype is one. The chain has TRBV14 and TRBJ2-3; D is perhaps TRBD2 (6 bases). The CDR3 is made up of 17 amino acids. CDR1 and CDR2 from the germline V gene are SGHDN and FVKESK. Trimming left V 6 bases short and J 4 bases short, with 23 bases between. CDR3 sequence (DNA): TGTGCCAGCAGTCCTACTCTACTGTCGGGAGTTTCAGATACGCAGTATTTT. Translating gives CASSPTLLSGVSDTQYF.

V and J are TRBV4-1 and TRBJ1-1, with a tentative D call TRBD1 (5 bases). In germline, CDR1 is MGHRA, CDR2 YSYEKL. CDR3 length: 15 residues. V gave up 6 bases and J gave up 4 bases, with 18 bases separating them. CDR3 region: CASRSQGGSSTEAFF. The CDR3 DNA is TGCGCCAGCAGATCTCAGGGCGGGAGTAGCACTGAAGCTTTCTTT.

As for this clonotype: Germline and junction disagree at one end, which may indicate a read error. CDR3 DNA: TGTGCCAGCAGCTTGGGGGGTTCAGTAGTTTCTGGGGTCAACGTCCTGACTTTC. Residues: CASSLGGSVVSGVNVLTF. The chain joins TRBV5-4 to TRBJ2-6; D gene uncertain. Germline CDR1 and CDR2: SGHNT and YYREEE (reference sequence). This CDR3 spans 18 amino acids.

This clonotype was seen many times. This rearrangement joins TRBV7-8 to TRBJ2-1; D may be TRBD1 (6 bases). Germline-derived CDR1 and CDR2 are SGHVS and FQNEAQ. Trimming cost V 9 bases and J 4 bases, with 19 bases left between them. This CDR3 region has 15 residues. The CDR3 coding sequence is TGTGCCAGTCGGGACATAAGTCCTCTGTACAATGAGCAGTTCTTC. As protein: CASRDISPLYNEQFF.

Concerning this clonotype itself: One junction end does not reproduce the germline sequence, and a read error may be involved. V gene TRBV11-2 combines with J gene TRBJ2-3, with D hard to call. Germline CDR1 and CDR2: SGHAT and FQNNGV. This CDR3 region has 15 residues. CDR3 nucleotide sequence: TGCGCCAGCAGCTTAATGAGTTCAAGAACAGATACGCAGTATTTT. Protein sequence: CASSLMSSRTDTQYF.

Concerning this clonotype: At one boundary the junction diverges from the germline segment, which might be a read error. This chain links TRBV6-1 with TRBJ2-1; D call uncertain. Germline V CDR1 and CDR2: MNHNS, SASEGT. The CDR3 is 13 residues long. DNA of the CDR3: TGTGCAAGCAGCCCGAAATGGAACAATGGGCAGTTCTTC. Translating it yields CASSPKWNNGQFF.

A word on this clonotype: A much larger clone differs by one base, so this may be a read error. The chain joins TRBV7-9 to TRBJ2-7, with D hard to call. Germline lookup yields CDR1 SEHNR and CDR2 FQNEAQ (reference sequence). The CDR3 sequence is 11 residues long. This chain's CDR3 is CVSSQVYEQYF. DNA of the CDR3: TGTGTCAGCAGCCAAGTCTACGAGCAGTACTTC.

The sample holds a few counts of this clonotype. One junction end does not reproduce the germline sequence, and a read error may be involved. The V gene is TRBV20-1, the J gene TRBJ2-7; no reliable D call. Germline CDR1 DFQATT, CDR2 SNEGSKA (reference sequence). This CDR3 comprises 12 residues. In DNA form, the CDR3 reads TGCAGAGCTAGAAAGTCCGTGGCCGAGCAGTACTTC. As protein: CRARKSVAEQYF.

Remarks on this clonotype: At one boundary the junction diverges from the germline segment, which might be a read error. The rearrangement uses TRBV20-1 and TRBJ1-2, with D uncertain. CDR3 length equals 13 residues. Germline lookup yields CDR1 DFQATT and CDR2 SNEGSKA (reference sequence). The CDR3: CNARDHLMAGYTF. The CDR3 coding sequence is TGCAATGCTAGAGATCATCTTATGGCTGGCTACACCTTC.

The chain has TRBV5-1 and TRBJ2-7; perhaps TRBD2 as D (7 bases). V gave up 6 bases and J gave up 3 bases, with 19 bases separating them. The CDR3 runs 15 residues. Per germline, CDR1 SGHRS and CDR2 YFSETQ. This chain's CDR3 is CASTPGGRIVYEQYF. CDR3 nucleotides: TGCGCCAGCACCCCCGGGGGGCGGATAGTCTACGAGCAGTACTTC.

As concerns this clonotype: Relative to the germline gene, one junction end is altered; a read error may explain this. This sequence joins TRBV11-1 and TRBJ1-2, with 7 positions matching TRBD1. The CDR3 runs to 15 residues. The germline V gene has CDR1 SGHAT and CDR2 FQDESV (reference sequence). This CDR3 reads CASSPDRERGYGYIF. CDR3 sequence (DNA): TGTGCCAGCAGCCCTGACAGGGAACGAGGCTATGGCTACATCTTC.